This TCR beta chain appears in the sequencing data of a study of regulatory T cells in long-lasting Graves disease listed by TCRdb under 2021. A note on the overall study: Persistent Graves' disease meant more than 5 years of antithyroid drug treatment with TSH receptor autoantibodies that stayed positive. Persistent Graves' disease patients were compared with newly diagnosed Graves' disease patients by peripheral blood TCR sequencing and RNA sequencing. A total of around 35 samples underwent TCR sequencing: some 13 from persistent and roughly 20 from newly diagnosed Graves' disease patients. Persistent Graves' disease patients in the clinical cohort had taken antithyroid drugs for 9 to 11 years on average. The study was registered as a clinical trial and conducted in China. The study at large found these results: A larger number of public clonotypes was shared among persistent patients (under 3,000) than among newly diagnosed patients (roughly 970). Only the TCR beta chain was sequenced and analyzed. Persistent Graves' disease patients showed lower TCR Shannon entropy and fewer highly expanded clones than newly diagnosed patients, suggesting clonal expansion. Peripheral blood alone was examined, since thyroid tissue, which constituted the primary lesion, could not be accessed. The authors acknowledged the small sample size as a limitation that may reduce accuracy.

Library generation was performed with multiplex PCR. Sequencing was performed on an Illumina HiSeq 4000. CDR3 regions were amplified by Arm-PCR with iRepertoire HTBI primers to construct TCR beta libraries. Gel purification was performed on PCR products prior to sequencing. As for the authors' bioinformatics: Across samples, 55 to 80 TRBV and 13 to 15 TRBJ segments were identified and used for gene usage analysis of CDR3 amino acid clonotypes. COPE and FqMerger were used to merge filtered high-quality paired reads into contigs. BLAST was used to align contigs to IMGT TRBV, TRBD and TRBJ reference genes, with CDR3 defined following IMGT. Any clonotype with a frequency above 0.1% was classified as a highly expanded clone. Shannon entropy was used to measure repertoire diversity, and the Gini coefficient was used to measure V-J evenness. Clonotypes shared by more than one individual were considered public. TCRdb reran the public reads through fastp at Q25 and MiXCR, keeping productive beta chains. Rows are unified per CDR3 protein, each entry keeping the most common DNA and genes. The V and J calls, along with clone size, are taken from TCRdb and not from the paper's own processing. This sample holds some 440,000 distinct CDR3 sequences; about 20% were observed only once. The top ten constitute approximately 7.8% of the sample.

This clonotype has a count of ten or more. Its cognate antigen has yet to be identified. The junction shows a germline mismatch at one end, possibly a read error. This specimen's time point label, per the study, means: persistent/refractory GD, antithyroid drugs over 5 years with positive TRAb. For both TCR sequencing and RNA sequencing, RNA was extracted from PBMCs in TRIzol. The diagnosis of Graves' disease followed American Thyroid Association guidelines. Patients for the study were recruited at an endocrinology department in Xi'an, China. Each patient gave 7 to 9.5 milliliters of peripheral blood, collected in an EDTA anticoagulant tube. Ficoll Paque Plus density gradient separation was used to isolate PBMCs, and no further T cell sorting was performed. An Agilent 2100 Bioanalyzer and agarose gel were used to assess RNA quality, and a NanoDrop 2000 was used to measure RNA concentration. Specimen: peripheral blood mononuclear cells (PBMCs), collected when the disease was refractory, from a patient treated with antithyroid drugs. This receptor was obtained from a female donor with Graves disease.

CDR3 sequence: CASSPDPGGYTSPLHF. In nucleotides, the sequence is TGTGCCAGCAGTCCCGACCCAGGCGGCTATACTTCACCCCTCCACTTT. The chain is made from TRBV27 and TRBJ1-6; the D gene remains uncertain. The cysteine opens and the phenylalanine closes a CDR3 of 16 amino acids. CDR3 DNA is the only sequence kept; it has 48 bases, read in frame from the first base. Via the germline V gene (reference sequence), CDR1 is MNHEY and CDR2 SMNVEV.